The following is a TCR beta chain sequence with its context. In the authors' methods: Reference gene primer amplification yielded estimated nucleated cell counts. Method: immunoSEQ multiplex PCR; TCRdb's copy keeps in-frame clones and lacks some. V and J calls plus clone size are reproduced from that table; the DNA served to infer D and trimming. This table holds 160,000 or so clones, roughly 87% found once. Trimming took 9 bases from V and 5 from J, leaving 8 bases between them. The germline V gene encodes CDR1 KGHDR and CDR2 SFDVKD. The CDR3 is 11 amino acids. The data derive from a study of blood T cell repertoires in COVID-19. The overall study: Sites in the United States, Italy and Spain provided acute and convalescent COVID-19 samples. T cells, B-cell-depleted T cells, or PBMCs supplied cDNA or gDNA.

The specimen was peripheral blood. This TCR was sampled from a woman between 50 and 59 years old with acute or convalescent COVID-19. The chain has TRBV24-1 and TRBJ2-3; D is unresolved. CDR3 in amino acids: CATPRGDTQYF. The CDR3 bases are TGTGCCACCCCCCGAGGAGATACGCAGTATTTT.